This T cell receptor beta chain is drawn from a study of Ad26.COV2.S vaccination and SARS-CoV-2 variants. Treatment indicated: some 20 received Ad26.COV2.S at low or high dose, single or two shots; about five received placebo; per-sample allocation not given. Day 63 following the first vaccine or placebo injection was when the samples were taken. This CDR3 is built from 15 residues. Germline trimming cut 8 bases from V and 1 base from J; bases unmatched to any gene: 8. Germline CDR1 LNHDA, CDR2 SQIVND (reference sequence). TCRdb's table, derived via immunoSEQ multiplex PCR, lists solely in-frame clones and lacks some. The table includes some 480,000 clones, roughly 87% detected once.

This chain uses TRBV19 with TRBJ2-7; 10 bases align to TRBD2. This receptor was taken from a person aged 18 to 65 who received the Ad26.COV2.S COVID-19 vaccine or a placebo. The sample in question was peripheral blood, obtained in a trial of Ad26.COV2.S vaccine versus placebo. The CDR3 DNA reads TGTGCCAGTGCCCCATCAGCGGGAGGGTCCTACGAGCAGTACTTC. Its translation is CASAPSAGGSYEQYF.